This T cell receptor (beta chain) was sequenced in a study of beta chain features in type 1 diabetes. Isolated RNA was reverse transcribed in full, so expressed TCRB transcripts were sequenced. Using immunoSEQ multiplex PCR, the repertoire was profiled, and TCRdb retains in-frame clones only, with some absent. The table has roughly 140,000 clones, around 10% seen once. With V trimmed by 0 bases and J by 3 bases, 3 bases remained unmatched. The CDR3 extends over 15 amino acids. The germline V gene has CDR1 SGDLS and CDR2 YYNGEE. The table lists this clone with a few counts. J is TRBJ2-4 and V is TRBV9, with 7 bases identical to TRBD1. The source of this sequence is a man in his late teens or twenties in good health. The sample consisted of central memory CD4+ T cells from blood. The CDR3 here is CASSVGTGGKNIQYF. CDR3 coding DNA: TGTGCCAGCAGCGTAGGGACAGGCGGCAAAAACATTCAGTACTTC.